These 14 T cell receptor beta chains were sequenced from one sample in a study of cytomegalovirus exposure and HLA in healthy donors. Data came from immunoSEQ multiplex PCR; TCRdb stores just in-frame clones and leaves some out. The data show just over 80,000 clones, 96% seen once. The sample comprised PBMCs. The receptors derive from a woman under 30 in good health and CMV-seronegative.

CDR3 protein: CASSIAFHLADTQYF. The CDR3 region has the DNA TGTGCCAGCAGCATAGCTTTTCATTTGGCAGATACGCAGTATTTT. The chain has TRBV6-5 and TRBJ2-3; D gene ambiguous. Germline loops: CDR1 MNHEY, CDR2 SVGAGI. The CDR3 length is 15 residues. Between the trimmed V and J ends, which lost 6 bases and 4 bases, there was a span of 17 bases.

This clone was counted a single time. The chain carries TRBV29-1 and TRBJ2-7, with 10 bases aligning to TRBD2. Looked up from germline, CDR1 is SQVTM and CDR2 is ANQGSEA. The CDR3 runs to 14 residues. Germline trimming cut 8 bases from V and 2 bases from J; bases unmatched to any gene: 9. The CDR3, as DNA: TGCAGCCCATACGACCTAGCGGGGGCCTACGAGCAGTACTTC. It is translated as CSPYDLAGAYEQYF.

The chain combines TRBV27 with TRBJ2-7; TRBD1 matches at 7 bases. The germline V gene encodes CDR1 MNHEY and CDR2 SMNVEV (reference sequence). This CDR3 contains 15 residues. J lost 0 bases, V lost 3 bases, and 5 bases had no gene match. CDR3 DNA: TGTGCCAGCAGTTTTCGGACAGGAAGCTCCTACGAGCAGTACTTC. It translates to CASSFRTGSSYEQYF.

The rearrangement uses TRBV28 and TRBJ2-1, with a tentative D call TRBD2 (6 bases). Per the germline V gene, CDR1 is MDHEN and CDR2 is SYDVKM. CDR3 length: 13 residues. The CDR3 DNA follows: TGTGCTGGGGAGGAGCACTCCTACAATGAGCAGTTCTTC. This encodes CAGEEHSYNEQFF.

The V gene is TRBV4-1, the J gene TRBJ1-2, with TRBD1 identical over 7 bases. The CDR3 extends over 17 amino acids. V dropped 3 bases and J dropped 1; count of bases not matched to a gene: 11. Per germline, CDR1 MGHRA and CDR2 YSYEKL. CDR3 sequence: CASSQPTGVGVNYGYTF. CDR3 coding DNA: TGCGCCAGCAGCCAGCCCACAGGGGTCGGAGTTAACTATGGCTACACCTTC.

The chain has TRBV6-1 and TRBJ2-3; weak D call: TRBD1 (6 bases). There are 15 residues in the CDR3. Between the trimmed V and J ends, which lost 6 bases and 2 bases, there was a span of 15 bases. CDR1 is MNHNS and CDR2 is SASEGT in the germline V gene. DNA of the CDR3: TGTGCCAGCAGCGTAAGGACAGACTCCACAGATACGCAGTATTTT. This encodes CASSVRTDSTDTQYF.

The gene calls are TRBV15 and TRBJ2-7; tentative D call: TRBD2 (5 bases). Trimming removed 8 bases from V and 7 bases from J, with 12 bases in between. The germline V gene encodes CDR1 LNHNV and CDR2 YYDKDF (reference sequence). The CDR3 contains 11 residues. The CDR3 loop reads CATLAGNEQYF. CDR3 sequence (DNA): TGTGCCACCCTAGCCGGTAATGAGCAGTACTTC.

This sequence joins TRBV6-1 and TRBJ1-2; 10 bases line up with TRBD1. After removal of 2 bases from V and 8 bases from J, the junction contained 8 bases not matched to a gene. Per germline, CDR1 MNHNS and CDR2 SASEGT. There are 15 residues in the CDR3. As DNA, the CDR3 is TGTGCCAGCAGTGAAATAGGGACAGGGGTGTTCGGCTACACCTTC. Amino acids: CASSEIGTGVFGYTF.

The chain links TRBV27 to TRBJ1-2; D is undetermined. CDR3 length equals 15 residues. Germline-derived CDR1 and CDR2 are MNHEY and SMNVEV (reference sequence). With 2 bases removed from V and 2 bases from J, the gap between germline ends came to 12 bases. CDR3 in amino acids: CASSLKHPVNYGYTF. The DNA for the CDR3 is TGTGCCAGCAGTTTAAAACACCCCGTCAACTATGGCTACACCTTC.

CDR3 nucleotide sequence: TGTGCCAGCAGCTTAATTAGCGGAGGCTACAATGAGCAGTTCTTC. It translates to CASSLISGGYNEQFF. The rearrangement uses TRBV7-9 and TRBJ2-1; TRBD2 might be the D (6 bases). Trimming stripped 2 bases from V and 3 bases from J, with 11 bases between. Germline V gene lookup returns CDR1 SEHNR and CDR2 FQNEAQ (reference sequence). This CDR3 region has 15 residues.

The rearrangement links TRBV30 to TRBJ1-1; no firm D call. CDR3 size: 13 residues. Trimming left V 2 bases short and J 5 bases short, with 12 bases between. The germline V gene has CDR1 GTSNPN and CDR2 SVGIG (reference sequence). The CDR3 nucleotides are TGTGCCTGGAGTCCGGTGTTCCGAACTGAAGCTTTCTTT. It specifies CAWSPVFRTEAFF.

The V gene is TRBV28, the J gene TRBJ2-3; TRBD2 might be the D (6 bases). Per germline, CDR1 MDHEN and CDR2 SYDVKM. CDR3 length equals 16 residues. Deletions cut 2 bases from V and 3 bases from J, with 15 bases between. This chain's CDR3 is CASSLLGTRGTDTQYF. Written as DNA, the CDR3 is TGTGCCAGCAGTTTACTCGGGACGCGGGGAACAGATACGCAGTATTTT.

The genes are TRBV28 and TRBJ2-7, with D possibly being TRBD1 (6 bases). CDR3 length: 14 amino acids. V lost 1 base, J lost 2 bases, and 9 bases lay in between. CDR1 and CDR2 (germline): MDHEN, SYDVKM. In nucleotides, the CDR3 is TGTGCCAGCAGTTTATCGTCAGGGGCCTACGAGCAGTACTTC. It codes for CASSLSSGAYEQYF.

The chain recombines TRBV10-3 with TRBJ2-7, with TRBD1 matching over 9 bases. Per the germline V gene, CDR1 is ENHRY and CDR2 is SYGVKD. The length of the CDR3 is 14 residues. With V trimmed by 10 bases and J by 2 bases, 9 bases remained unmatched. As DNA, the CDR3 is TGTGCCAGCGGGCGGGGACAGGGCACCTACGAGCAGTACTTC. Amino acid sequence: CASGRGQGTYEQYF.